This T cell receptor beta chain appears in the sequencing data of a study of blood T cell repertoires in COVID-19. The CDR3 spans 13 residues. Trimming pared 4 bases from V and 0 bases from J, leaving 6 bases between. Germline lookup yields CDR1 SGHDT and CDR2 YYEEEE. Clones were read by immunoSEQ multiplex PCR, and TCRdb kept only the in-frame ones, dropping some. This sample yields 210,000 or so clones, of which roughly 85% are seen a single time; 4% to 6% belongs to the top ten. The gene calls are TRBV5-6 and TRBJ2-3; the D is unclear. This TCR was sampled from a man in his fifties with COVID-19, enrolled during active disease. Sequences were obtained from peripheral blood. This chain's CDR3 is CASSGTSTDTQYF. The CDR3 nucleotides read TGTGCCAGCAGCGGTACTAGCACAGATACGCAGTATTTT. Based on the CDR3 plus reference TRBV5-6 and TRBJ2-3, the full variable domain is DAGVTQSPTHLIKTRGQQVTLRCSPKSGHDTVSWYQQALGQGPQFIFQYYEEEERQRGNFPDRFSGHQFPNYSSELNVNALLLGDSALYLCASSGTSTDTQYFGPGTRLTVL.